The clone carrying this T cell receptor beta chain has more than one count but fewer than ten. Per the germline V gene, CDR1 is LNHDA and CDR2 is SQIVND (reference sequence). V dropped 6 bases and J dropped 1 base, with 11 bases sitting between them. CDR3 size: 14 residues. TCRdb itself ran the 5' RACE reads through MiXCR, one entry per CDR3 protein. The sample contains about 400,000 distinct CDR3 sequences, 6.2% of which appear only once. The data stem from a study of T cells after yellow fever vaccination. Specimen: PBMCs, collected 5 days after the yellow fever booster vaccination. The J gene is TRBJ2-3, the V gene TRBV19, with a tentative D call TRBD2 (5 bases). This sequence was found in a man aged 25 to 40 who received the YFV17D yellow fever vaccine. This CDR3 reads CASREGSRTDTQYF. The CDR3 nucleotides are TGTGCCAGTAGAGAGGGATCGCGCACAGATACGCAGTATTTT.